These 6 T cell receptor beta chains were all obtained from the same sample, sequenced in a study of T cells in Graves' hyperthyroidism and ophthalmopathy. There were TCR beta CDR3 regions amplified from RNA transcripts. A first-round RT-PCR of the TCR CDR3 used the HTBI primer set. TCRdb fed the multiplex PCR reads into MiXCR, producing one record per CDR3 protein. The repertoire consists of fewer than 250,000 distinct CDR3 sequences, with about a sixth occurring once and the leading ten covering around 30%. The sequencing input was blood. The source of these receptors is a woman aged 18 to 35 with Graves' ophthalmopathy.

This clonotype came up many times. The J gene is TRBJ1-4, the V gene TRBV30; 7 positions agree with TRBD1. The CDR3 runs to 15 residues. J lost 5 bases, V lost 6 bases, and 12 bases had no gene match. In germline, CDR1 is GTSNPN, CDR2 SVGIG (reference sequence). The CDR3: CACSGMTGRNEKLFF. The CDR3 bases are TGTGCCTGCTCTGGAATGACAGGGAGGAATGAAAAACTGTTTTTT.

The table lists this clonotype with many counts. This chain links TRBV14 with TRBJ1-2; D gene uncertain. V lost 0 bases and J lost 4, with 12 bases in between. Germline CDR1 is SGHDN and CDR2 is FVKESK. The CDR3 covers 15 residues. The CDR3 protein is CASSQDHGSTYGYTF. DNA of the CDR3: TGTGCCAGCAGCCAAGATCACGGGTCGACCTATGGCTACACCTTC. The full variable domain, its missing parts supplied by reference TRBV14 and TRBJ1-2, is EAGVTQFPSHSVIEKGQTVTLRCDPISGHDNLYWYRRVMGKEIKFLLHFVKESKQDESGMPNNRFLAERTGGTYSTLKVQPAELEDSGVYFCASSQDHGSTYGYTFGSGTRLTVV.

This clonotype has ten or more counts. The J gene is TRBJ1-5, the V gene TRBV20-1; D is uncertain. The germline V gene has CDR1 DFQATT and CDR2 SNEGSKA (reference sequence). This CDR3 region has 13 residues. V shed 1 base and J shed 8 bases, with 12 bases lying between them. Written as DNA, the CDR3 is TGCAGTGCTAGAGCTCCCCCGGATGAGCCCCAGCATTTT. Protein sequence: CSARAPPDEPQHF.

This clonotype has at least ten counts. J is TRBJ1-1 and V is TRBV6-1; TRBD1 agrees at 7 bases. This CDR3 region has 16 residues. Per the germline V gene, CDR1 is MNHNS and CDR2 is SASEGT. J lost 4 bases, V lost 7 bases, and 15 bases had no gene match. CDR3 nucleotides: TGTGCCAGCACTCGGACAGGTGTTGCGGGTGGCACTGAAGCTTTCTTT. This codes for CASTRTGVAGGTEAFF.

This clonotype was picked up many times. CDR3 sequence (DNA): TGTGCCACGAGGGACATTAGTTACAATCAGCCCCAGCATTTT. Amino acids: CATRDISYNQPQHF. J is TRBJ1-5 and V is TRBV10-3, with D maybe TRBD1 (6 bases). The CDR3 extends over 14 amino acids. CDR1 is ENHRY, CDR2 SYGVKD, per germline. V lost 10 bases and J lost 3, with 16 bases in between.

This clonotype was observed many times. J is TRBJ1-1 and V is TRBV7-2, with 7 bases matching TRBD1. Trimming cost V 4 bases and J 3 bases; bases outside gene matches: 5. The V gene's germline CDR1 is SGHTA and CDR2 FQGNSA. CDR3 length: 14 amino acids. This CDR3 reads CASSSGDRDTEAFF. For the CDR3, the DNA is TGTGCCAGCAGCTCAGGAGACAGGGACACTGAAGCTTTCTTT.